A selection of T cell receptor beta chains follows, all from one sample in a study of cytomegalovirus exposure and HLA in healthy donors. Assay used: immunoSEQ multiplex PCR; TCRdb lists only in-frame clones, some missing. This sample yields more than 120,000 clones, of which over 75% are seen a single time; less than 3.5% belongs to the top ten. Input material: PBMCs. Receptor source: a woman aged 30 to 39 in good health and CMV-seronegative. CDR3s include the opening cysteine and the closing phenylalanine or tryptophan. The D gene is left open where the match is weak. The size entry is marked missing in some rows and otherwise reads once, few, many or a size class.

TGTGCCAGCAGCCCCACGGCCTTGCCAGGGTGGTCCGAGCAGTACTTC | CASSPTALPGWSEQYF | NA | TRBJ2-7 | TRBV7-6 | NA
TGCGCCAGCAGCCAAGGGGGGACAGGCCTGAGCAATCAGCCCCAGCATTTT | CASSQGGTGLSNQPQHF | TRBD1 | TRBJ1-5 | TRBV4-1 | NA
TGTGCCAGCAGCCCCGCTAGCGGGCGACCAGATACGCAGTATTTT | CASSPASGRPDTQYF | TRBD2 | TRBJ2-3 | TRBV14 | NA
TGTGCCAGCACCGATACACAGGGTGAAGCTTTCTTT | CASTDTQGEAFF | NA | TRBJ1-1 | TRBV28 | NA
TGTGCCAGCTCTCGTTCTAGCCTGTCTGGAAACACCATATATTTT | CASSRSSLSGNTIYF | NA | TRBJ1-3 | TRBV18 | NA
TGTGCCAGTGGCCGGGGGACAGGTTTGCGTGGCTACACCTTC | CASGRGTGLRGYTF | TRBD1 | TRBJ1-2 | TRBV13 | NA
TGTGCCAGCAGCTTGGGACTCTATGAGCAGTTCTTC | CASSLGLYEQFF | NA | TRBJ2-1 | TRBV5-6 | NA
TGTGCCAGCGGTAGGGGAGGCCCGCACACAGATACGCAGTATTTT | CASGRGGPHTDTQYF | NA | TRBJ2-3 | TRBV6-5 | NA
TGCGCCAGCAGCTTGGACAGGACTAGCTCCTACAATGAGCAGTTCTTC | CASSLDRTSSYNEQFF | TRBD2 | TRBJ2-1 | TRBV5-1 | NA
TGTGCCAGTAGCCAACAGGTTTTTTGGAGCAATCAGCCCCAGCATTTT | CASSQQVFWSNQPQHF | NA | TRBJ1-5 | TRBV19 | NA
TGTGCCATCCGTCCGGGAGCGAACGAGCAGTACTTC | CAIRPGANEQYF | NA | TRBJ2-7 | TRBV10-3 | NA
TGTGCCAGCAGTCGAGAAAAAGGACTATACGAGCAGTACTTC | CASSREKGLYEQYF | NA | TRBJ2-7 | TRBV6-5 | NA
TGTGCCAGCAGCCTCGTATCCGGACTAGCAGCAAATGAGCAGTTCTTC | CASSLVSGLAANEQFF | TRBD2 | TRBJ2-1 | TRBV7-9 | NA
TGCGCCAGCAGCTTAGGAAACAGGATGGAAAAAAACATTCAGTACTTC | CASSLGNRMEKNIQYF | NA | TRBJ2-4 | TRBV5-1 | NA
TGTGCCAGCAGTCGACAGGGTTGGGAGACCCAGTACTTC | CASSRQGWETQYF | TRBD1 | TRBJ2-5 | TRBV6-5 | NA
TGTGCCAGCAGCTTCAGGCCTAGCGGGAGCACAGATACGCAGTATTTT | CASSFRPSGSTDTQYF | TRBD2 | TRBJ2-3 | TRBV11-2 | NA
TGTGCCAGCAGCTTCTCGACTCAGAGCGGGGGGGCGGAAGATACGCAGTATTTT | CASSFSTQSGGAEDTQYF | TRBD2 | TRBJ2-3 | TRBV7-2 | NA
TGTGCCTGGAGTGGGATGGTGGGGCACTCTGGAAACACCATATATTTT | CAWSGMVGHSGNTIYF | NA | TRBJ1-3 | TRBV30 | NA
TGTGCCAGCAGTGAAGGAGCCGGGACATATGGCTACGAGCAGTACTTC | CASSEGAGTYGYEQYF | NA | TRBJ2-7 | TRBV25-1 | NA
TGTGCCAGCAGCCCAAGACAGGGTAGTCAGCCCCAGCATTTT | CASSPRQGSQPQHF | TRBD1 | TRBJ1-5 | TRBV7-8 | NA
TGTGCCAGCGGGGACCGGGACAGTTCCTACGAGCAGTACTTC | CASGDRDSSYEQYF | TRBD1 | TRBJ2-7 | TRBV25-1 | NA
TGCGCCAGCAGCTTGGGGAGCTCCTATAATTCACCCCTCCACTTT | CASSLGSSYNSPLHF | NA | TRBJ1-6 | TRBV5-1 | few
TGTGCCACCAGCAGAGATCCGGGAGGGAATCAGCCCCAGCATTTT | CATSRDPGGNQPQHF | NA | TRBJ1-5 | TRBV15 | NA
TGTGCCAGCAGTAGCGGGGGGGGAGAGACCCAGTACTTC | CASSSGGGETQYF | TRBD2 | TRBJ2-5 | TRBV6-1 | NA
TGTGCCAGCTCCCGACGGGGGCTCGGGGGGGGACTGTTTTTT | CASSRRGLGGGLFF | NA | TRBJ1-4 | TRBV6-5 | NA
TGTGCCAGCACCGGGACAGGGGGATACGAGCAGTACTTC | CASTGTGGYEQYF | TRBD1 | TRBJ2-7 | TRBV27 | NA
TGTGCCAGCAGCGTAGACCCTAGCCAAGAGACCCAGTACTTC | CASSVDPSQETQYF | NA | TRBJ2-5 | TRBV9 | NA
TGCAGCGCTGGACAGGGAGGAGGGCTAGGGGAGCAGTACTTC | CSAGQGGGLGEQYF | TRBD1 | TRBJ2-7 | TRBV29-1 | NA